The rows below give T cell receptor beta chains drawn from one sample of a study of T cells in narcolepsy. Method: immunoSEQ multiplex PCR; TCRdb's copy keeps in-frame clones and lacks some. Of tens of thousands of clones in the sample, roughly 88% were seen once. The sample consisted of CD45RA- memory CD4+ T cells from PBMCs. The origin of the receptors is a human donor with narcolepsy. The CDR3 runs from the conserved cysteine through the conserved F or W.

TRBV19	TRBJ2-7	CATKRDNSYEQYF
TRBV28	TRBJ1-1	CASRKRYQGASEAFF
TRBV9	TRBJ2-3	CASSVVPSGGPTDTQYF
TRBV6-1	TRBJ1-1	CASSKVTGGTEAFF
TRBV2	TRBJ2-2	CASSPGQGAGELFF
TRBV5-1	TRBJ2-7	CASSLDGGDSYEQYF
TRBV5-8	TRBJ1-2	CASSLTSGTYGYTF
TRBV19	TRBJ1-4	CASSELGEKLFF
TRBV7-2	TRBJ2-3	CASVRDRSADTQYF
TRBV28	TRBJ2-1	CASTRVRGLIHEQFF